The 10 T cell receptor beta chains below were found in one sample sequenced in a study of blood T cell repertoires in COVID-19. Produced via immunoSEQ multiplex PCR; TCRdb's table is partial and in-frame only. This table has around 250,000 clones, 80% to 90% appearing once. The source material was PBMCs or T cells enriched from blood (not recorded which). These receptors all stem from a man younger than 35 who had recovered from COVID-19.

The genes are TRBV19 and TRBJ2-5; 8 nucleotides line up with TRBD1. The CDR3 is made up of 18 amino acids. With V trimmed by 5 bases and J by 3 bases, 17 bases remained unmatched. In germline, CDR1 is LNHDA, CDR2 SQIVND (reference sequence). CDR3 bases: TGTGCCAGTAGTTTTCTAAACAGGGGGACAGGCCGAAAAGAGACCCAGTACTTC. This translates into CASSFLNRGTGRKETQYF.

The chain is built from TRBV30 and TRBJ1-3; TRBD1 matches at 7 bases. V lost 0 bases and J lost 4; bases outside the gene matches: 3. CDR1 and CDR2 from the germline V gene are GTSNPN and SVGIG (reference sequence). The length of the CDR3 is 14 residues. CDR3 DNA sequence: TGTGCCTGGAGTGTGGACAGGTTCGGAAACACCATATATTTT. The encoded protein is CAWSVDRFGNTIYF.

This chain links TRBV7-9 with TRBJ1-2, with D possibly being TRBD1 (6 bases). The V end was cut by 5 bases, the J end by 0 bases, with 10 bases between. The germline V gene encodes CDR1 SEHNR and CDR2 FQNEAQ (reference sequence). This CDR3 spans 14 amino acids. The CDR3 sequence: CASSGQLTNYGYTF. CDR3 DNA sequence: TGTGCCAGCAGCGGACAGCTTACTAACTATGGCTACACCTTC. Full variable domain (rest looked up from reference TRBV7-9 and TRBJ1-2): DTGVSQNPRHKITKRGQNVTFRCDPISEHNRLYWYRQTLGQGPEFLTYFQNEAQLEKSRLLSDRFSAERPKGSFSTLEIQRTEQGDSAMYLCASSGQLTNYGYTFGSGTRLTVV.

The V and J genes are TRBV19 and TRBJ1-1; D not resolved. This CDR3 has 13 residues. Trimming cost V 6 bases and J 1 base, with 9 bases left between them. Germline V gene data show CDR1 as LNHDA and CDR2 as SQIVND (reference sequence). The CDR3: CASSLFWNTEAFF. The CDR3 nucleotides are TGTGCCAGTAGCCTCTTCTGGAACACTGAAGCTTTCTTT.

The rearrangement uses TRBV28 and TRBJ2-2; tentative D call: TRBD2 (7 bases). Trimming cost V 1 base and J 7 bases, with 13 bases left between them. In germline, CDR1 is MDHEN, CDR2 SYDVKM. The CDR3 length is 15 residues. The CDR3, as DNA: TGTGCCAGCAGTTTATCGGGGGGCGGTATCGGGGAGCTGTTTTTT. Translating it yields CASSLSGGGIGELFF.

The V call is TRBV11-3, the J call TRBJ1-1, with a weak D call TRBD1 (5 bases). This CDR3 contains 17 residues. Trimming pared 0 bases from V and 8 bases from J, leaving 22 bases between. Germline lookup yields CDR1 SGHNT and CDR2 YENEEA. The CDR3, as DNA: TGTGCCAGCAGCTTAGATCAAGATTCATGGGGCCGCAAAGAAGCTTTCTTT. It specifies CASSLDQDSWGRKEAFF. Using reference TRBV11-3 and TRBJ1-1 for the parts outside the CDR3, the full variable domain is EAGVVQSPRYKIIEKKQPVAFWCNPISGHNTLYWYLQNLGQGPELLIRYENEEAVDDSQLPKDRFSAERLKGVDSTLKIQPAELGDSAVYLCASSLDQDSWGRKEAFFGQGTRLTVV.

This chain's CDR3 is CASRRTSGVYEQYF. CDR3 nucleotide sequence: TGTGCCAGCAGGCGGACTAGCGGGGTTTACGAGCAGTACTTC. The rearrangement links TRBV28 to TRBJ2-7; 12 nucleotides agree with TRBD2. CDR1 is MDHEN and CDR2 is SYDVKM in the germline V gene. The CDR3 is 14 amino acids. J was trimmed by 4 bases and V by 6 bases; bases with no gene match: 4.

V usage is TRBV6-5 and J usage is TRBJ2-2; D may be TRBD2 (5 bases). V was cut by 2 bases and J by 3 bases, with 10 bases left in between. Germline CDR1 reads MNHEY; CDR2 reads SVGAGI. CDR3 length: 15 amino acids. CDR3 bases: TGTGCCAGCAGTTACGCGGGCCCATACACCGGGGAGCTGTTTTTT. This translates into CASSYAGPYTGELFF.

The chain combines TRBV6-5 with TRBJ1-5; tentative D call: TRBD1 (5 bases). The V end was cut by 6 bases, the J end by 3 bases, with 12 bases between. The V gene's germline CDR1 is MNHEY and CDR2 SVGAGI. The CDR3 extends over 14 amino acids. In DNA, the CDR3 is TGTGCCAGCAGATCGGACACTTACAATCAGCCCCAGCATTTT. Encoded protein: CASRSDTYNQPQHF.

DNA of the CDR3: TGTGCCAGCAGCGGGGGACAGGTCTCCTACGAGCAGTACTTC. Amino acid sequence: CASSGGQVSYEQYF. The V and J genes are TRBV7-9 and TRBJ2-7, with 8 bases lining up with TRBD1. V lost 5 bases, J lost 0 bases, and 3 bases stayed unmatched. CDR3 length: 14 amino acids. Germline V CDR1 and CDR2: SEHNR, FQNEAQ (reference sequence).